This T cell receptor (beta chain) was captured in a study of beta chain features in type 1 diabetes. General study results and limits: The similarity of naive, central memory and Treg TCRB repertoires appeared greater among patients than among healthy donors. Shorter templates may be favored by PCR, equally so in patients and controls. Shorter TCRB CDR3s, moderately but significantly so, were found in Type 1 diabetes patients in all four CD4+ subsets.

Sequencing targeted expressed TCRB transcripts, as all isolated RNA had been reverse transcribed. Using immunoSEQ multiplex PCR, the repertoire was profiled, and TCRdb retains in-frame clones only, with some absent. The table lists more than 300,000 clones, about 12% of them singletons. The CDR3 sequence is 15 residues long. CDR1 and CDR2 (germline): SGHNT, YYREEE (reference sequence). V was trimmed by 2 bases and J by 1 base, leaving 12 bases between them. A single heparinised blood sample, averaging approximately 100 mL, was obtained per donor. As regards this clone: The antigen is undetermined.

This clonotype originated in a woman under 30 with type 1 diabetes. The chain has TRBV5-4 and TRBJ2-5, with D tentatively TRBD1 (6 bases). Sample: naive CD4+ T cells from blood. The CDR3 DNA is TGTGCCAGCAGCTTTGGACAGACCATCCAAGAGACCCAGTACTTC. Amino acid sequence: CASSFGQTIQETQYF.